Below are 26 T cell receptor beta chains sequenced from a single sample in a study of Graves' ophthalmopathy and Graves' hyperthyroidism. For repertoire sequencing, the TCR beta CDR3 regions were amplified from RNA transcripts. RT-PCR was first run with HTBI primers, then multiplex PCR in a second round. Each CDR3 protein gets one entry after TCRdb re-called the multiplex PCR reads with MiXCR. The sample includes approximately 460,000 distinct CDR3 sequences, approximately 15% of them seen just once. Material: blood. The source is a woman aged 25-40 years with Graves' ophthalmopathy.

This clonotype showed up many times. The J gene is TRBJ1-5, the V gene TRBV15, with unresolved D. CDR3 length: 13 residues. V shed 6 bases and J shed 2 bases, with 8 bases lying between them. The germline gives CDR1 LNHNV, CDR2 YYDKDF (reference sequence). The CDR3 DNA sequence: TGTGCCACCAGAGGCATAGGCAATCAGCCCCAGCATTTT. Translation gives CATRGIGNQPQHF.

The chain carries TRBV2 and TRBJ2-2; possible D gene TRBD1, 5 bases. The CDR3 loop spans 13 amino acids. The germline gives CDR1 SNHLY, CDR2 FYNNEI. V lost 7 bases to trimming and J lost 8 bases, with 14 bases between them. CDR3 DNA: TGTGCCAGCACTAAACAGGTTACAGGGGAGCTGTTTTTT. Residues: CASTKQVTGELFF.

This clonotype was detected ten times or more. The genes are TRBV20-1 and TRBJ1-6, with 8 bases lining up with TRBD1. The CDR3 runs 15 residues. V gave up 0 bases and J gave up 5 bases; unmatched junction bases: 3. Germline V gene data show CDR1 as DFQATT and CDR2 as SNEGSKA (reference sequence). In DNA, the CDR3 is TGCAGTGCTAGAGAAGCAGGGGGCAATAATTCACCCCTCCACTTT. Its translation is CSAREAGGNNSPLHF.

This clonotype came up a few times. The genes are TRBV12-5 and TRBJ2-7; D call uncertain. Germline values: CDR1 LGHNT, CDR2 FRNRAP. V shed 7 bases and J shed 1 base, with 14 bases lying between them. The CDR3 is 14 residues long. CDR3 protein: CASASTLTSYEQYF. The CDR3 DNA reads as TGTGCTAGTGCGAGCACCCTTACATCCTACGAGCAGTACTTC.

This clonotype was observed many times. This chain connects TRBV6-1 to TRBJ2-7, with D hard to call. The germline gives CDR1 MNHNS, CDR2 SASEGT. The CDR3 sequence is 13 residues long. Trimming cost V 7 bases and J 1 base, with 11 bases left between them. CDR3 region: CASTLVGSYEQYF. CDR3 coding DNA: TGTGCCAGCACCCTCGTGGGATCCTACGAGCAGTACTTC.

Ten or more counts support this clonotype. This CDR3 is CSARGLRGADTEAFF. In nucleotides, the CDR3 is TGCAGTGCTAGAGGATTGAGAGGGGCGGACACTGAAGCTTTCTTT. The chain employs TRBV20-1 and TRBJ1-1, with a possible D match to TRBD1 (5 bases). Trimming shortened V by 1 base and J by 3 bases, and 15 bases separated the two germline ends. The CDR3 is made up of 15 amino acids. Germline CDR1 is DFQATT and CDR2 is SNEGSKA (reference sequence).

This clonotype was detected many times. The V call is TRBV12-3 or TRBV12-4, the J call TRBJ2-7; 11 bases fit TRBD2. Trimming at V came to 4 bases and at J to 3 bases, leaving 8 bases not matched to a gene. The CDR3 consists of 16 residues. CDR3 loop: CASSSLAGAPNYEQYF. The CDR3 DNA reads as TGTGCCAGCAGTTCACTAGCGGGAGCTCCGAACTACGAGCAGTACTTC.

The sample holds a few counts of this clonotype. The chain links TRBV5-1 to TRBJ2-7; TRBD2 matches 10 bases. Trimming took 1 base from V and 2 from J; bases not matched to a gene: 12. The CDR3 sequence is 18 residues long. Germline V lookup: CDR1 SGHRS, CDR2 YFSETQ. As DNA, the CDR3 is TGCGCCAGCAGCTTGTTTGCTAGCGGGAGCAGGGAACCCTACGAGCAGTACTTC. Protein: CASSLFASGSREPYEQYF.

This clonotype came up many times. This rearrangement joins TRBV6-2 or TRBV6-3 to TRBJ1-2, with 8 nucleotides matching TRBD1. This CDR3 comprises 17 residues. J lost 3 bases, V lost 0 bases, and 9 bases had no gene match. The V gene's germline CDR1 is MNHEY and CDR2 SVGEGT. This CDR3 reads CASSYSILDREDYGYTF. The CDR3, as DNA: TGTGCCAGCAGTTACTCGATACTGGACAGGGAGGACTATGGCTACACCTTC.

This clonotype was observed at least ten times. The rearrangement joins TRBV2 to TRBJ1-2, with D tentatively TRBD1 (5 bases). V lost 6 bases and J lost 11, with 16 bases in between. CDR1 SNHLY and CDR2 FYNNEI come from the germline V gene. This CDR3 has 12 residues. Here the CDR3 reads CASRYGTANYTF. The CDR3 bases are TGTGCCAGCAGATACGGGACGGCCAATTACACCTTC. The entire variable domain, with the rest obtained from reference TRBV2 and TRBJ1-2, is as follows: EPEVTQTPSHQVTQMGQEVILRCVPISNHLYFYWYRQILGQKVEFLVSFYNNEISEKSEIFDDQFSVERPDGSNFTLKIRSTKLEDSAMYFCASRYGTANYTFGSGTRLTVV.

Many counts were recorded for this clonotype. The chain employs TRBV24-1 and TRBJ1-2, with D possibly matching TRBD1 (5 bases). There are 14 residues in the CDR3. V shed 3 bases and J shed 7 bases, with 14 bases lying between them. Per germline, CDR1 KGHDR and CDR2 SFDVKD. CDR3 loop: CATSDTGAGCGYTF. As DNA, the CDR3 is TGTGCCACCAGTGATACTGGGGCGGGTTGTGGCTACACCTTC.

This clonotype was detected a few times. The chain uses TRBV20-1 and TRBJ2-4; 10 bases line up with TRBD1. The CDR3 runs 19 residues. Germline-derived CDR1 and CDR2 are DFQATT and SNEGSKA (reference sequence). The V segment lost 1 base and the J segment 10 bases; nucleotides outside the gene matches: 22. The CDR3 DNA reads TGCAGTGCTAGAGGGACAGGGGGTAGTCTAGGGGGTATTCTCCGAATTCAGTACTTC. Encoded protein: CSARGTGGSLGGILRIQYF.

This clonotype appeared many times. This chain uses TRBV28 with TRBJ2-7; 12 bases fit TRBD2. The germline CDR1 and CDR2 sequences are MDHEN and SYDVKM. CDR3 length: 15 residues. The V and J ends lost 6 bases and 1 base, in that order; junction bases with no gene match: 4. The CDR3 nucleotides read TGTGCCAGCAGATCTAGCGGGGGGGGGTCCTACGAGCAGTACTTC. It is translated as CASRSSGGGSYEQYF.

A few counts support this clonotype. The V call is TRBV3-1, the J call TRBJ1-2; weak D call: TRBD1 (5 bases). With 4 bases removed from V and 2 bases from J, the gap between germline ends came to 14 bases. CDR1 is LGHDT, CDR2 YNNKEL, per germline (reference sequence). The CDR3 is 15 amino acids. CDR3 amino acids: CASSPLGQGNYGYTF. The CDR3 nucleotides are TGTGCCAGCAGCCCTCTCGGGCAGGGCAACTATGGCTACACCTTC.

This clonotype has at least ten counts. The chain is built from TRBV2 and TRBJ1-6; 8 bases agree with TRBD1. V shed 5 bases, J shed 5 bases, and the junction held 5 bases outside the gene matches. Per the germline V gene, CDR1 is SNHLY and CDR2 is FYNNEI. The CDR3 has 15 residues. The DNA of the CDR3 is TGTGCCAGCAGTTATCGGACAGGGAATAATTCACCCCTCCACTTT. Translated, it gives CASSYRTGNNSPLHF.

In its sample, this clonotype was seen many times. The V call is TRBV11-3, the J call TRBJ2-7, with 8 nucleotides matching TRBD1. Germline CDR1 is SGHNT and CDR2 is YENEEA. The CDR3 contains 15 residues. The J segment lost 2 bases and the V segment lost 5 bases, leaving 8 bases of the junction unmatched. This chain's CDR3 is CASSHPGQATYEQYF. The CDR3 DNA is TGTGCCAGCAGCCACCCGGGACAGGCGACCTACGAGCAGTACTTC.

This clonotype has only a few counts. The J gene is TRBJ2-7, the V gene TRBV5-1; the D gene is possibly TRBD2 (6 bases). The CDR3 covers 14 residues. The V end lost 0 bases, the J end lost 3 bases, and 10 bases lay between the germline ends. Germline CDR1 and CDR2: SGHRS and YFSETQ. The CDR3 is CASSLDLGGYEQYF. CDR3 DNA sequence: TGCGCCAGCAGCTTGGACTTGGGGGGCTACGAGCAGTACTTC. Looking up the rest from reference TRBV5-1 and TRBJ2-7 gives the full variable domain: KAGVTQTPRYLIKTRGQQVTLSCSPISGHRSVSWYQQTPGQGLQFLFEYFSETQRNKGNFPGRFSGRQFSNSRSEMNVSTLELGDSALYLCASSLDLGGYEQYFGPGTRLTVT.

The genes are TRBV12-3 or TRBV12-4 and TRBJ1-1; unclear D gene. Deletions cut 4 bases from V and 11 bases from J, with 14 bases between. The CDR3 has 12 residues. The CDR3 loop reads CASSSLTSEAFF. CDR3 DNA: TGTGCCAGCAGTTCTCTCACCAGTGAGGCTTTCTTT.

This clonotype was recorded once. The CDR3 carries no conserved terminal phenylalanine or tryptophan, so it likely arises from a read error. The V and J genes are TRBV20-1 and TRBJ2-1; maybe TRBD1 (6 bases). Trimming stripped 7 bases from V and 4 bases from J, with 20 bases between. The CDR3 is made up of 15 amino acids. CDR1 and CDR2 from the germline V gene are DFQATT and SNEGSKA (reference sequence). The CDR3 reads CSVPFQGIPYNEQFS. CDR3 sequence (DNA): TGCAGTGTCCCCTTCCAGGGGATACCTTACAATGAGCAGTTCTCC.

This clonotype was counted many times. The rearrangement joins TRBV11-2 to TRBJ1-2, with 8 positions matching TRBD1. J lost 2 bases, V lost 8 bases, and 13 bases had no gene match. Per the germline V gene, CDR1 is SGHAT and CDR2 is FQNNGV. CDR3 length: 16 amino acids. CDR3 in amino acids: CASHSLRQGRNYGYTF. Here the CDR3 DNA reads TGTGCCAGCCACTCCCTCCGACAGGGGCGCAACTATGGCTACACCTTC. The full variable domain, rest sourced from reference TRBV11-2 and TRBJ1-2, is EAGVAQSPRYKIIEKRQSVAFWCNPISGHATLYWYQQILGQGPKLLIQFQNNGVVDDSQLPKDRFSAERLKGVDSTLKIQPAKLEDSAVYLCASHSLRQGRNYGYTFGSGTRLTVV.

The chain employs TRBV5-1 and TRBJ2-5; D uncertain. The V gene lost 0 bases and the J gene lost 5 bases, with 8 bases spanning the gap. This CDR3 comprises 13 residues. Germline V gives CDR1 SGHRS, CDR2 YFSETQ. Here the CDR3 reads CASSLEFGETQYF. CDR3 bases: TGCGCCAGCAGCTTGGAGTTTGGGGAGACCCAGTACTTC.

This clonotype was recorded at least ten times. This chain uses TRBV24-1 with TRBJ2-2, with TRBD2 as a possible D gene (5 bases). V was clipped by 0 bases and J by 5 bases, with 12 bases between them. Germline V lookup: CDR1 KGHDR, CDR2 SFDVKD. The CDR3 extends over 16 amino acids. CDR3 sequence: CATSDLRGSRTGELFF. In DNA form, the CDR3 reads TGTGCCACCAGTGATTTGCGGGGTTCACGGACCGGGGAGCTGTTTTTT.

V gene TRBV19 combines with J gene TRBJ1-6, with D possibly matching TRBD1 (6 bases). CDR1 is LNHDA, CDR2 SQIVND, per germline (reference sequence). CDR3 length: 16 residues. With 4 bases removed from V and 3 bases from J, the gap between germline ends came to 13 bases. CDR3 protein: CASSTGTQGYNSPLHF. As DNA, the CDR3 is TGTGCCAGTAGTACCGGGACACAAGGCTATAATTCACCCCTCCACTTT.

In this sample, this clonotype turned up a few times. This CDR3 reads CASSTTPTGGVKEVYNSPLHF. The CDR3 DNA follows: TGTGCCAGCTCAACCACGCCGACAGGGGGCGTTAAAGAGGTCTATAATTCACCCCTCCACTTT. The chain links TRBV18 to TRBJ1-6; the match to TRBD1 covers 10 bases. The CDR3 extends over 21 amino acids. Germline CDR1 is KGHSH and CDR2 is LQKENI. J gave up 3 bases and V 5 bases, and 19 bases lay outside the gene matches.

The chain uses TRBV4-2 and TRBJ1-1; TRBD1 is a possible D gene (5 bases). This CDR3 spans 13 amino acids. From germline, CDR1 is LGHNA and CDR2 YNFKEQ. V gave up 4 bases and J gave up 6 bases, with 12 bases separating them. CDR3 in amino acids: CASSPSGAPEAFF. CDR3 coding DNA: TGTGCCAGCAGCCCTAGCGGGGCCCCTGAAGCTTTCTTT.

In its sample, this clonotype was seen many times. The chain couples TRBV28 to TRBJ1-5; D possibly corresponds to TRBD1 (6 bases). CDR3 length: 15 amino acids. Germline V gene lookup returns CDR1 MDHEN and CDR2 SYDVKM. Trimming left V 2 bases short and J 5 bases short, with 13 bases between. Here the CDR3 DNA reads TGTGCCAGCAGTTTAGGTTTCAGGGGCTATCAGCCCCAGCATTTT. Its translation is CASSLGFRGYQPQHF.